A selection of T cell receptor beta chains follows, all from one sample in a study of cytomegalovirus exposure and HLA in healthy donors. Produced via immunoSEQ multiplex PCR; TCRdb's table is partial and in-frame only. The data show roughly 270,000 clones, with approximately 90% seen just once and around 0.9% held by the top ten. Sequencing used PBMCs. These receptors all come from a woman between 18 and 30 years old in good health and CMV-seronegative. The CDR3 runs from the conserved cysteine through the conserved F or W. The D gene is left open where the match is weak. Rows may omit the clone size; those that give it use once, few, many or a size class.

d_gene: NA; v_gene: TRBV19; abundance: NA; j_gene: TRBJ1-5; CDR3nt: TGTGCCAGTAGTATGGGGGCAAGCAATCAGCCCCAGCATTTT; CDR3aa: CASSMGASNQPQHF
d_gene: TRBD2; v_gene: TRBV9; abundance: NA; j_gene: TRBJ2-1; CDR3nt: TGTGCCAGCAGCCCCAGCGGGGGGGGCAATGAGCAGTTCTTC; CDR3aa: CASSPSGGGNEQFF
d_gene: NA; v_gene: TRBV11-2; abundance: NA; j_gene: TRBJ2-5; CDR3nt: TGTGCCAGCCGGGGGTACCAAGAGACCCAGTACTTC; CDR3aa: CASRGYQETQYF
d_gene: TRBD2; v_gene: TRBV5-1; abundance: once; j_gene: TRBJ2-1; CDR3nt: TGCGCCAGCAGCTTACTAGCGGGATCTAACAATGAGCAGTTCTTC; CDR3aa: CASSLLAGSNNEQFF
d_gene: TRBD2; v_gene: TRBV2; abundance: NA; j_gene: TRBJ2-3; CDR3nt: TGTGCCAGCAGTGAAGGACTAGCGGTCACAGATACGCAGTATTTT; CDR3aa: CASSEGLAVTDTQYF
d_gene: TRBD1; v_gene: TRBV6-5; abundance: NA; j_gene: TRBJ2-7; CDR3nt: TGTGCCAGCACCGGACAGGACCCAGCCTCCGAGCAGTACTTC; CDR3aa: CASTGQDPASEQYF
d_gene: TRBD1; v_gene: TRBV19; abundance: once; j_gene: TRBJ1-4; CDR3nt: TGTGCCAGTAGAAGACAGGGGGCAACTAATGAAAAACTGTTTTTT; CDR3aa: CASRRQGATNEKLFF
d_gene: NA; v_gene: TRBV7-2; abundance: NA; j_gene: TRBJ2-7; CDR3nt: TGTGCCAGCAGCCTCGGGACTGCCTACGAGCAGTACTTC; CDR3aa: CASSLGTAYEQYF
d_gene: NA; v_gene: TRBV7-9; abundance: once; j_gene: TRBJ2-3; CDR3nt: TGTGCCAGCAGCACGCCGGGTCAAGCTACGCAGTATTTT; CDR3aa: CASSTPGQATQYF
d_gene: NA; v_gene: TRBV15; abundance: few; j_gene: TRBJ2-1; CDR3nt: TGTGCCACCAGCAGAGAAGGAGCCAAGGCGGAAAATGAGCAGTTCTTC; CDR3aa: CATSREGAKAENEQFF
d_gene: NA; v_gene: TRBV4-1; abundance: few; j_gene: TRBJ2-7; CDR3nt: TGCGCCAGCAGCCAAGTTCTCCTCTACGAGCAGTACTTC; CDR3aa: CASSQVLLYEQYF
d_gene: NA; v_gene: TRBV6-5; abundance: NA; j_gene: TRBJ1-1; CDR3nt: TGTGCCAGCAGACAACATGGACAGATGAACACTGAAGCTTTCTTT; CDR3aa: CASRQHGQMNTEAFF
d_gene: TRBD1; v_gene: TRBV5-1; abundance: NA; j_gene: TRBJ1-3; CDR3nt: TGCGCCAGCAGCGCCGACAGGGCTGGAAACACCATATATTTT; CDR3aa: CASSADRAGNTIYF
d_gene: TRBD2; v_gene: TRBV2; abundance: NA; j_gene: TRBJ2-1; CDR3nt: TGTGCCAGTAAAGGGACTAGCGGGTTCTACAATGAGCAGTTCTTC; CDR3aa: CASKGTSGFYNEQFF
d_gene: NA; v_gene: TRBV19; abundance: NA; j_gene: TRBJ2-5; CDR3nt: TGTGCCAGTAGTGGGGGCACCCCAGGGACCCAGTACTTC; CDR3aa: CASSGGTPGTQYF
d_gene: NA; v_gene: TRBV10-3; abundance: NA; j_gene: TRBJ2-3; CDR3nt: TGTGCCATCACGGACACCCTCGCAGATACGCAGTATTTT; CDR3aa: CAITDTLADTQYF
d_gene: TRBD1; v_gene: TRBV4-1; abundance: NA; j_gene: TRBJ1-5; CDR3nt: TGCGCCAGCAGCCAAGAGGGGACAGGAATTAATCAGCCCCAGCATTTT; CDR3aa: CASSQEGTGINQPQHF
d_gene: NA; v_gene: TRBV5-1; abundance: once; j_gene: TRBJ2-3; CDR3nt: TGCGCCAGCAGCTTCGACTCCGCCACAGATACGCAGTATTTT; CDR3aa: CASSFDSATDTQYF
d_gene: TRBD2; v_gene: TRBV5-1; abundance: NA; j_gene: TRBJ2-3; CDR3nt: TGCGCCAGCAGAGGGACTAGCGGGATGCGGCCAGATACGCAGTATTTT; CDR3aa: CASRGTSGMRPDTQYF
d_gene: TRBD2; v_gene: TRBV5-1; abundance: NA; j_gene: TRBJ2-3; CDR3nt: TGCGCCAGCAGCTTGGCACTAGCGGGATCTGATACGCAGTATTTT; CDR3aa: CASSLALAGSDTQYF
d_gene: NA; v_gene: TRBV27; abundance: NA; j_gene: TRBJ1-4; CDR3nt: TGTGCCAGCAGTTTCTTGGGCAGAAATGAAAAACTGTTTTTT; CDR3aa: CASSFLGRNEKLFF
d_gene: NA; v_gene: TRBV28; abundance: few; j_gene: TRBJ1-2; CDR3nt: TGTGCCAGCAGTCCTTCGAGCTATGGCTACACCTTC; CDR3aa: CASSPSSYGYTF
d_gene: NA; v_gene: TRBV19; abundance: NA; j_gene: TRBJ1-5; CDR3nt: TGTGCCAGTAAGAGGGCGCGCAATCAGCCCCAGCATTTT; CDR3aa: CASKRARNQPQHF
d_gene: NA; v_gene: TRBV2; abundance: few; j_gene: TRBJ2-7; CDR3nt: TGTGCCATCCCTGGGAGGAGGGTAAACGAGCAGTACTTC; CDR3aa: CAIPGRRVNEQYF
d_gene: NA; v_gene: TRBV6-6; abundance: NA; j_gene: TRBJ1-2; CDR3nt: TGTGCCAGCAGCCCGGAGAGGGGCTACACCTTC; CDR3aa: CASSPERGYTF
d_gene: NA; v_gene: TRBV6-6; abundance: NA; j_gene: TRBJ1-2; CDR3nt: TGTGCCAGCAGTTCAAACACCTGGACAGAGCACTACGGCTACACCTTC; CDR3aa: CASSSNTWTEHYGYTF
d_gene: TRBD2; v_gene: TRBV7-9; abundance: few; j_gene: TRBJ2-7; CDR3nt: TGTGCCAGCAGCCTAGACCCTAGCGGGAGTCGCGAGCAGTACTTC; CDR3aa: CASSLDPSGSREQYF
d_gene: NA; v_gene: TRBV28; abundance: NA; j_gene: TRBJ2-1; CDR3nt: TGTGCCAGCAGTTTTGAGAACTCCTACAATGAGCAGTTCTTC; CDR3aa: CASSFENSYNEQFF
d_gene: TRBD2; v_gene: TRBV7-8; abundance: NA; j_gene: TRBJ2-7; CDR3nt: TGTGCCAGCAGCTGGACTAGCTCCTACGAGCAGTACTTC; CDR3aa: CASSWTSSYEQYF
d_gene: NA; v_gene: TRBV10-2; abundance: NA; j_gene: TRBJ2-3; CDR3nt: TGCGCCAGCAGTGAACCTAGCCGGGGTATCGAAGATACGCAGTATTTT; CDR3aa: CASSEPSRGIEDTQYF